What follows are 28 T cell receptor beta chains derived from one specimen sequenced in a study of shared clonotypes between healthy human individuals. The data were produced by immunoSEQ multiplex PCR, yet TCRdb's version contains in-frame clones alone and is incomplete. The table lists 950,000 to 1,300,000 clones, around 74% of them singletons, with approximately 1.5% in the top ten. The sequencing input was memory CD4+ T cells sorted from blood. Subset meaning: CD45RA-negative fraction. The receptors derive from a man aged 18 to 30 in good health.

This clone was counted a few times. The V and J genes are TRBV15 and TRBJ1-5; 9 bases map to TRBD1. CDR3 size: 16 residues. Germline V gene data show CDR1 as LNHNV and CDR2 as YYDKDF (reference sequence). Germline trimming cut 0 bases from V and 6 bases from J; bases unmatched to any gene: 6. The CDR3 region has the DNA TGTGCCACCAGCAGAGATCCTGGGACAGGGACTCAGCCCCAGCATTTT. Protein sequence: CATSRDPGTGTQPQHF.

The J gene is TRBJ2-7, the V gene TRBV6-1; 8 bases match TRBD1. J lost 6 bases, V lost 2 bases, and 3 bases had no gene match. This CDR3 contains 13 residues. The germline CDR1 and CDR2 sequences are MNHNS and SASEGT. CDR3 DNA: TGTGCCAGCAGTGAACCCCAGGGGGCCGAGCAGTACTTC. Its translation: CASSEPQGAEQYF.

The J gene is TRBJ1-5, the V gene TRBV6-6, with D unclear. The V and J ends lost 8 bases and 3 bases respectively, with 11 bases between them. Germline V gene data show CDR1 as MNHNY and CDR2 as SVGAGI (reference sequence). The CDR3 totals 13 residues. CDR3 sequence: CASLRHPNQPQHF. The CDR3, as DNA: TGTGCCAGCCTACGACACCCCAATCAGCCCCAGCATTTT.

This clone was seen more than once but under ten times. The rearrangement joins TRBV10-3 to TRBJ2-1; the match to TRBD2 covers 11 bases. There are 16 residues in the CDR3. Trimming removed 7 bases from V and 3 bases from J; junction bases left unmatched: 8. Germline lookup yields CDR1 ENHRY and CDR2 SYGVKD. DNA for the CDR3: TGTGCCATCATGCCGTCGACTAGCGGGAACTACAATGAGCAGTTCTTC. It is translated as CAIMPSTSGNYNEQFF.

The table lists this clone with many counts. This rearrangement joins TRBV18 to TRBJ1-4; TRBD1 is a possible D gene (5 bases). CDR1 and CDR2 (germline): KGHSH, LQKENI. Trimming pared 2 bases from V and 6 bases from J, leaving 13 bases between. This CDR3 has 15 amino acids. This CDR3 is CASSPSRGDYEKLFF. DNA of the CDR3: TGTGCCAGCTCACCATCCCGGGGGGACTATGAAAAACTGTTTTTT.

The V and J genes are TRBV6-6 and TRBJ2-3; 7 bases fit TRBD2. The CDR3 has 16 amino acids. V lost 4 bases, J lost 0 bases, and 7 bases stayed unmatched. The germline gives CDR1 MNHNY, CDR2 SVGAGI (reference sequence). The CDR3 spells CASSSISGISTDTQYF. The CDR3 bases are TGTGCCAGCAGTTCTATCAGCGGGATTAGCACAGATACGCAGTATTTT.

Remarks on this clone: A junction end diverges from the germline sequence, so it may reflect a read error. This chain connects TRBV11-2 to TRBJ2-7; D remains unclear. Per germline, CDR1 SGHAT and CDR2 FQNNGV. The CDR3 spans 13 residues. This CDR3 reads CASSLPSGARPGF. As DNA, the CDR3 is TGTGCCAGCAGCTTACCCTCCGGTGCCCGCCCGGGCTTC. The whole variable domain, filled in from reference TRBV11-2 and TRBJ2-7, reads EAGVAQSPRYKIIEKRQSVAFWCNPISGHATLYWYQQILGQGPKLLIQFQNNGVVDDSQLPKDRFSAERLKGVDSTLKIQPAKLEDSAVYLCASSLPSGARPGFGPGTRLTVT.

The chain is built from TRBV10-3 and TRBJ2-1, with 13 bases that match TRBD2. V dropped 10 bases and J dropped 2; count of bases not matched to a gene: 5. CDR1 and CDR2 (germline): ENHRY, SYGVKD. The length of the CDR3 is 15 residues. CDR3 sequence reads: CATRTSGSPYNEQFF. CDR3 bases: TGTGCCACCCGGACTAGCGGGAGCCCCTACAATGAGCAGTTCTTC.

This clone appeared a few times. CDR3 DNA: TGTGCCAGCAGAGGTGGGGCCGGGGGCAACCTCTATGGCTACACCTTC. Its translation is CASRGGAGGNLYGYTF. The chain carries TRBV4-2 and TRBJ1-2, with a possible D match to TRBD1 (6 bases). V was trimmed by 6 bases and J by 4 bases, leaving 21 bases between them. The V gene's germline CDR1 is LGHNA and CDR2 YNFKEQ. This CDR3 is built from 16 residues.

The V and J genes are TRBV6-5 and TRBJ1-5; D is unresolved. The germline V gene encodes CDR1 MNHEY and CDR2 SVGAGI. This CDR3 region has 15 residues. V lost 4 bases, J lost 1 base, and 11 bases lay in between. The CDR3 DNA reads as TGTGCCAGCAGTTTATTTATAGGAAGCAATCAGCCCCAGCATTTT. Translating it yields CASSLFIGSNQPQHF.

The chain couples TRBV2 to TRBJ1-3, with 8 bases matching TRBD1. Trimming at V came to 11 bases and at J to 0 bases, leaving 6 bases not matched to a gene. The CDR3 sequence is 14 residues long. CDR1 is SNHLY, CDR2 FYNNEI, per germline. The CDR3 DNA reads as TGTGCCGGACGGACAGGGCACTCTGGAAACACCATATATTTT. It is translated as CAGRTGHSGNTIYF.

The chain joins TRBV9 to TRBJ1-4; D ambiguous. V was cut by 0 bases and J by 0 bases, with 6 bases left in between. CDR1 and CDR2 (germline): SGDLS, YYNGEE. This CDR3 region has 15 residues. CDR3 bases: TGTGCCAGCAGCGTAGGAACTGCAACTAATGAAAAACTGTTTTTT. This sequence encodes CASSVGTATNEKLFF.

This clone appeared many times. The chain combines TRBV5-6 with TRBJ2-1; the match to TRBD2 covers 13 bases. This CDR3 spans 16 amino acids. After removal of 2 bases from V and 7 bases from J, the junction contained 6 bases not matched to a gene. Germline CDR1 and CDR2: SGHDT and YYEEEE. CDR3 coding DNA: TGTGCCAGCAGCTTAAACACGGGACTAGCGGGGAATGAGCAGTTCTTC. Protein: CASSLNTGLAGNEQFF.

The table lists this clone with a count of one. The chain has TRBV6-1 and TRBJ1-2; tentatively, D is TRBD1 (6 bases). This CDR3 is 15 amino acids long. With 4 bases removed from V and 2 bases from J, the gap between germline ends came to 14 bases. Germline V gene sequence: CDR1 MNHNS, CDR2 SASEGT. CDR3: CASSAEGVVNYGYTF. The DNA for the CDR3 is TGTGCCAGCAGTGCCGAGGGGGTTGTCAACTATGGCTACACCTTC.

As regards this clone: The sample contains more than one DNA sequence encoding this CDR3. The J gene is TRBJ2-1, the V gene TRBV7-2, with 9 bases fitting TRBD1. Trimming cost V 5 bases and J 6 bases; bases outside gene matches: 5. The V gene's germline CDR1 is SGHTA and CDR2 FQGNSA. This CDR3 has 14 amino acids. The CDR3 bases are TGTGCCAGCAGCCCGGGACAGGGTGGCAATGAGCAGTTCTTC. Protein: CASSPGQGGNEQFF.

A single count supports this clone. The chain recombines TRBV18 with TRBJ1-6; D not resolved. The germline V gene has CDR1 KGHSH and CDR2 LQKENI. Trimming removed 0 bases at V and 8 bases at J, with 8 bases between. This CDR3 is 14 amino acids long. The CDR3 DNA reads TGTGCCAGCTCACCACCGTTGGCCGATTCACCCCTCCACTTT. It specifies CASSPPLADSPLHF. The full variable domain, its missing parts supplied by reference TRBV18 and TRBJ1-6, is NAGVMQNPRHLVRRRGQEARLRCSPMKGHSHVYWYRQLPEEGLKFMVYLQKENIIDESGMPKERFSAEFPKEGPSILRIQQVVRGDSAAYFCASSPPLADSPLHFGNGTRLTVT.

The chain carries TRBV2 and TRBJ1-3; the D is unclear. The CDR3 has 15 residues. The V end lost 7 bases, the J end lost 0 bases, and 13 bases lay between the germline ends. The germline CDR1 and CDR2 sequences are SNHLY and FYNNEI. CDR3 loop: CASNPNLPSGNTIYF. In nucleotides, the CDR3 is TGTGCCAGCAATCCAAATCTACCCTCTGGAAACACCATATATTTT.

The chain uses TRBV19 and TRBJ2-7; 8 bases map to TRBD2. There are 15 residues in the CDR3. Looked up from germline, CDR1 is LNHDA and CDR2 is SQIVND (reference sequence). V shed 1 base, J shed 2 bases, and the junction held 4 bases outside the gene matches. The CDR3 is CASSIGAGDPYEQYF. CDR3 nucleotides: TGTGCCAGTAGTATAGGAGCGGGGGACCCCTACGAGCAGTACTTC.

V usage is TRBV10-2 and J usage is TRBJ2-7; TRBD2 agrees at 7 bases. This CDR3 is 13 amino acids long. With V trimmed by 4 bases and J by 3 bases, 3 bases remained unmatched. The V gene's germline CDR1 is WSHSY and CDR2 SAAADI. The CDR3 loop reads CASSAWGGYEQYF. The DNA of the CDR3 is TGCGCCAGCAGTGCGTGGGGGGGCTACGAGCAGTACTTC.

The rearrangement uses TRBV10-3 and TRBJ2-7, with D perhaps given as TRBD1 or TRBD2 (5 bases each). Germline V gene data show CDR1 as ENHRY and CDR2 as SYGVKD. The germline V and J ends were trimmed by 8 bases and 3 bases, with 17 bases remaining between them. The CDR3 consists of 14 residues. The CDR3 reads CAIRGGTSNYEQYF. The CDR3 DNA is TGTGCCATCCGGGGTGGGACGTCCAACTACGAGCAGTACTTC.

This clone was found once. Here the CDR3 reads CASSTGTGKAGANVLTF. The CDR3 bases are TGCGCCAGCAGCACCGGGACAGGAAAAGCTGGGGCCAACGTCCTGACTTTC. The chain couples TRBV5-1 to TRBJ2-6; 8 bases align to TRBD1. Germline assignment: CDR1 SGHRS and CDR2 YFSETQ. The V gene end was trimmed by 4 bases and the J gene end by 2 bases; junction bases not matched to a gene: 8. The CDR3 runs 17 residues.

This clone has more than one count but fewer than ten. The gene calls are TRBV29-1 and TRBJ1-1; TRBD1 matches at 8 bases. Trimming removed 8 bases from V and 1 base from J; junction bases left unmatched: 9. Germline V CDR1 and CDR2: SQVTM, ANQGSEA. CDR3 size: 14 residues. CDR3 sequence (DNA): TGCAGCATCTCAATGGGGACAGGGAACACTGAAGCTTTCTTT. Amino acid sequence: CSISMGTGNTEAFF.

The V and J genes are TRBV19 and TRBJ1-5, with 10 bases aligning to TRBD1. Germline loops: CDR1 LNHDA, CDR2 SQIVND (reference sequence). This CDR3 comprises 13 residues. The ends lost 5 bases at V and 7 bases at J; junction bases unmatched: 2. Written as DNA, the CDR3 is TGTGCCAGTAGTGCGGACAGGGGGCAGCCCCAGCATTTT. It specifies CASSADRGQPQHF. The full variable domain, with the rest looked up from reference TRBV19 and TRBJ1-5, is DGGITQSPKYLFRKEGQNVTLSCEQNLNHDAMYWYRQDPGQGLRLIYYSQIVNDFQKGDIAEGYSVSREKKESFPLTVTSAQKNPTAFYLCASSADRGQPQHFGDGTRLSIL.

The chain links TRBV4-1 to TRBJ2-1, with TRBD2 matching over 8 bases. Germline CDR1 is MGHRA and CDR2 is YSYEKL. V gave up 3 bases and J gave up 2 bases; unmatched junction bases: 6. There are 16 residues in the CDR3. CDR3 in DNA: TGCGCCAGCAGCCATATTCAGCGGGGGACCTACAATGAGCAGTTCTTC. This encodes CASSHIQRGTYNEQFF.

CDR3 DNA: TGTGCCAGCAGGGCAGGGGAGACGGGGCAGTACTTC. Its translation: CASRAGETGQYF. The V and J genes are TRBV21-1 and TRBJ2-7; TRBD1, the D gene given by the table, was not confirmed from the DNA. TRBV21-1 is assigned pseudogene status. The CDR3 is 12 amino acids.

The DNA of the CDR3 is TGTGCCAGCAGTCCACGACAGGGGGCAGGAGGAGGCACTGAAGCTTTCTTT. Its protein is CASSPRQGAGGGTEAFF. J is TRBJ1-1 and V is TRBV28; 10 bases agree with TRBD1. CDR3 size: 17 residues. Germline V gene lookup returns CDR1 MDHEN and CDR2 SYDVKM. The trim removed 5 bases at V and 4 bases at J, leaving 13 bases unmatched.

As to this clone: Additional DNA sequences in this sample encode the identical CDR3. The genes are TRBV5-1 and TRBJ1-1, with 8 positions matching TRBD1. Germline CDR1 is SGHRS and CDR2 is YFSETQ. V shed 4 bases and J 2 bases; nucleotides not matched to a gene: 4. The CDR3 is 14 amino acids. CDR3 DNA sequence: TGCGCCAGCAGCCTGGACAGGGTAAACACTGAAGCTTTCTTT. Translating it yields CASSLDRVNTEAFF.

The V call is TRBV6-6, the J call TRBJ2-7; 9 positions agree with TRBD1. The CDR3 loop spans 15 amino acids. Germline loops: CDR1 MNHNY, CDR2 SVGAGI (reference sequence). Trimming at V came to 6 bases and at J to 1 base, leaving 7 bases not matched to a gene. The CDR3 bases are TGTGCCAGCAGAGCACCCGGGACAGGGTCCTACGAGCAGTACTTC. It is translated as CASRAPGTGSYEQYF.